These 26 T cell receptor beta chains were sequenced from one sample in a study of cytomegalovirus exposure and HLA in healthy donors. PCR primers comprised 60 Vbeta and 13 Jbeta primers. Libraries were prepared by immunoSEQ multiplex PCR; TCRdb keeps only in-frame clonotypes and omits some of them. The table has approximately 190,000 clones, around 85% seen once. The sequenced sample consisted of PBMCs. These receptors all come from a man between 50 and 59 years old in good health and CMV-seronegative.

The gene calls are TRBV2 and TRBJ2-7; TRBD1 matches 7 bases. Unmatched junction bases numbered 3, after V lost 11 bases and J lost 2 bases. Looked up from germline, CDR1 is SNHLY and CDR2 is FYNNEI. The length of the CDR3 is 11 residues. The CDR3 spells CAGGQTYEQYF. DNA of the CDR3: TGTGCCGGGGGACAGACCTACGAGCAGTACTTC.

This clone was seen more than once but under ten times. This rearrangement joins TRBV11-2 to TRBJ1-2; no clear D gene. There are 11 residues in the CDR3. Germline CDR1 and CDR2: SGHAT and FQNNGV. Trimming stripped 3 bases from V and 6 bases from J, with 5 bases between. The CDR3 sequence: CASSFRDGYTF. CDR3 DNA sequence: TGTGCCAGCAGCTTTCGTGATGGCTACACCTTC. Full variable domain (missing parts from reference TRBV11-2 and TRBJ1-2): EAGVAQSPRYKIIEKRQSVAFWCNPISGHATLYWYQQILGQGPKLLIQFQNNGVVDDSQLPKDRFSAERLKGVDSTLKIQPAKLEDSAVYLCASSFRDGYTFGSGTRLTVV.

CDR3 nucleotide sequence: TGTGCCATCAGTGCCGGGACAACCGATATCTATGGCTACACCTTC. Translation: CAISAGTTDIYGYTF. This rearrangement joins TRBV10-3 to TRBJ1-2; maybe TRBD1 (6 bases). CDR1 is ENHRY and CDR2 is SYGVKD in the germline V gene. The CDR3 has 15 residues. V lost 4 bases, J lost 4 bases, and 16 bases lay in between.

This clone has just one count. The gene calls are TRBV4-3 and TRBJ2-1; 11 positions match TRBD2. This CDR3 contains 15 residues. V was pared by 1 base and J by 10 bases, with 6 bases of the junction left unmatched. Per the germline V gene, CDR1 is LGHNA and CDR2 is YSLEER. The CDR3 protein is CASSQGLAGGREQFF. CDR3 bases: TGCGCCAGCAGCCAAGGCCTAGCGGGGGGCCGCGAGCAGTTCTTC.

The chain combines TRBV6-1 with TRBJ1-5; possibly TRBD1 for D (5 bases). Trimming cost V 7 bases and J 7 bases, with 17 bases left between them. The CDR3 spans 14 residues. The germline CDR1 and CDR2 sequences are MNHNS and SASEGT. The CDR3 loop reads CASTGTGSAQPQHF. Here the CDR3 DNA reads TGTGCCAGCACCGGAACAGGTTCAGCCCAGCCCCAGCATTTT.

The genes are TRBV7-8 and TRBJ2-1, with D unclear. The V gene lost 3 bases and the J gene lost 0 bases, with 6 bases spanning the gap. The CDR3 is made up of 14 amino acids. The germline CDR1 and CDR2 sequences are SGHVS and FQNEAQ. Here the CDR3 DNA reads TGTGCCAGCAGCTTGGGCAGCTCCTACAATGAGCAGTTCTTC. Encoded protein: CASSLGSSYNEQFF.

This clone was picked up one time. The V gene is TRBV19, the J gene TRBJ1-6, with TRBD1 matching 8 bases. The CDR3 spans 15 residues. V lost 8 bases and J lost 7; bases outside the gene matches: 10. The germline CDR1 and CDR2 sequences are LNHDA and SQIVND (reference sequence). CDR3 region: CASVQTGQGNSPLHF. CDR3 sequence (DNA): TGTGCCAGTGTTCAAACCGGACAGGGAAATTCACCCCTCCACTTT.

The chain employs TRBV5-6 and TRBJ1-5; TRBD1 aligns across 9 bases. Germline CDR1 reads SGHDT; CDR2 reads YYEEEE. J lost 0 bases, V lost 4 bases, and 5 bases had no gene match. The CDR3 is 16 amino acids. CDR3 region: CASSVRDRVSNQPQHF. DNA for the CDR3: TGTGCCAGCAGCGTCCGGGACAGGGTTAGCAATCAGCCCCAGCATTTT.

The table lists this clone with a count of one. CDR3 DNA sequence: TGCGCCAGCAGTTCCCAATGGAGCGGGCTCACAGATACGCAGTATTTT. Translated: CASSSQWSGLTDTQYF. The V and J genes are TRBV5-1 and TRBJ2-3; possibly TRBD2 for D (6 bases). V was pared by 5 bases and J by 2 bases, with 18 bases between. The CDR3 loop spans 16 amino acids. Germline loops: CDR1 SGHRS, CDR2 YFSETQ.

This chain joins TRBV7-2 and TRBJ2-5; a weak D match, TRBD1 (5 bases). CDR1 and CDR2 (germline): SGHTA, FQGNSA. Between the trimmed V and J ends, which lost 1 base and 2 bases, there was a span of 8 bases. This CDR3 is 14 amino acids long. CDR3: CASSLGQLQETQYF. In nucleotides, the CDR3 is TGTGCCAGCAGCTTAGGACAGCTTCAAGAGACCCAGTACTTC.

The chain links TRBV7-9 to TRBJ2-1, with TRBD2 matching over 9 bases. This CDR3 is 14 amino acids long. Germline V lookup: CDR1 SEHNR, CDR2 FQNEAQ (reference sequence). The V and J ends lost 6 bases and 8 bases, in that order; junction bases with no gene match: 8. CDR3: CASSPSGVWDEQFF. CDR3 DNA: TGTGCCAGCAGTCCTAGCGGGGTCTGGGATGAGCAGTTCTTC.

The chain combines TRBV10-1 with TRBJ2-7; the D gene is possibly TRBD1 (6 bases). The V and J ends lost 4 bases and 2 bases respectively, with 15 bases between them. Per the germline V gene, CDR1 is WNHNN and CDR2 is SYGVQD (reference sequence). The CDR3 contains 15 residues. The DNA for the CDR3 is TGCGCCAGCAGTGGCCGAGCAGGGGATACCTACGAGCAGTACTTC. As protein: CASSGRAGDTYEQYF.

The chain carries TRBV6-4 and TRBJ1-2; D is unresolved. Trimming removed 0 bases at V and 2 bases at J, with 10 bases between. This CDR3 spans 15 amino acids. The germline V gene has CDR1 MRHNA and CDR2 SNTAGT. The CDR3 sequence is CASSDSGQANYGYTF. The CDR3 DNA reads TGTGCCAGCAGTGACTCGGGCCAGGCGAACTATGGCTACACCTTC.

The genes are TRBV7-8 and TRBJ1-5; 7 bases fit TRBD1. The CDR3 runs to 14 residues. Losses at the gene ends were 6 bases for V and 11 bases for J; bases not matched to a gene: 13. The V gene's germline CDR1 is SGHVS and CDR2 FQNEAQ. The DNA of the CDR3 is TGTGCCAGCAGGCAGGGGACAGAGAGGCAGTCCCAGCATTTT. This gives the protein CASRQGTERQSQHF.

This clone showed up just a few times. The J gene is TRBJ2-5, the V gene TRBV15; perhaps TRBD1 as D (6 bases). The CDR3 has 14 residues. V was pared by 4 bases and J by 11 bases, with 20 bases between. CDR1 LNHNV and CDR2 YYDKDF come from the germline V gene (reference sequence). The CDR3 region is CATSTRGMASRQYF. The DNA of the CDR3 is TGTGCCACCAGCACCAGGGGAATGGCTAGCCGGCAGTACTTC.

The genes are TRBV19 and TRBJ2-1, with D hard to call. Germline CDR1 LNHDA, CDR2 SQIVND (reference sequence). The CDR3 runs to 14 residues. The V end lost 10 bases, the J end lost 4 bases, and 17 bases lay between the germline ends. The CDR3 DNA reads TGTGCCACCACAACTAATCCAAGGTACAATGAGCAGTTCTTC. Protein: CATTTNPRYNEQFF.

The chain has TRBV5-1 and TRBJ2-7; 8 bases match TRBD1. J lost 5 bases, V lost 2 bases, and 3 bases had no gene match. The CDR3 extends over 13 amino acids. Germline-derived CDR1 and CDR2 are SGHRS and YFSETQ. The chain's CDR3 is CASSLDRGNEQYF. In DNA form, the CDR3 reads TGCGCCAGCAGCTTAGACAGGGGAAACGAGCAGTACTTC.

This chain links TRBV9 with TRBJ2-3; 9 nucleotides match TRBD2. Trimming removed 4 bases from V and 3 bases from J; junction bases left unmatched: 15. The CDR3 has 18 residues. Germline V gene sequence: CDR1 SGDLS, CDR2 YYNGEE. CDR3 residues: CASSPVKGSGGTTDTQYF. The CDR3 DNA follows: TGTGCCAGCAGCCCCGTAAAAGGTAGCGGGGGAACGACAGATACGCAGTATTTT.

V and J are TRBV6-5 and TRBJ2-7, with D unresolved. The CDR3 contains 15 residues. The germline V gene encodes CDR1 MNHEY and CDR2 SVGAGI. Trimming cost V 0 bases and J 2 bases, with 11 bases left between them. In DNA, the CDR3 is TGTGCCAGCAGTTACTCGGGCGACCTGACCTACGAGCAGTACTTC. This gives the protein CASSYSGDLTYEQYF.

CDR3 in amino acids: CASSQTVSGGAYEQYF. CDR3 in DNA: TGCGCCAGCAGCCAGACGGTTTCTGGCGGGGCCTACGAGCAGTACTTC. The chain has TRBV4-3 and TRBJ2-7; possible D gene TRBD2, 6 bases. Trimming removed 3 bases from V and 2 bases from J, with 17 bases in between. The CDR3 runs to 16 residues. Germline loops: CDR1 LGHNA, CDR2 YSLEER.

In DNA, the CDR3 is TGTGCCAGCAGCTTAGGAGACAGATCCTACGAGCAGTACTTC. Its translation is CASSLGDRSYEQYF. The V and J genes are TRBV13 and TRBJ2-7, with D possibly matching TRBD1 (5 bases). The CDR3 has 14 residues. Trimming took 0 bases from V and 1 from J, leaving 7 bases between them. Germline V gene sequence: CDR1 PRHDT, CDR2 FYEKMQ (reference sequence). The full variable domain, completed using reference TRBV13 and TRBJ2-7, is AAGVIQSPRHLIKEKRETATLKCYPIPRHDTVYWYQQGPGQDPQFLISFYEKMQSDKGSIPDRFSAQQFSDYHSELNMSSLELGDSALYFCASSLGDRSYEQYFGPGTRLTVT.

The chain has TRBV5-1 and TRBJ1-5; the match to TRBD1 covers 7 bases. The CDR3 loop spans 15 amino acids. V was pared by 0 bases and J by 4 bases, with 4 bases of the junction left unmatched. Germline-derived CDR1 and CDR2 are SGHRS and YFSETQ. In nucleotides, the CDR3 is TGCGCCAGCAGCTTGGCCGGGGACAGAAATCAGCCCCAGCATTTT. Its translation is CASSLAGDRNQPQHF.

DNA of the CDR3: TGTGCCAGCAGTGCCCACGACGGGGAGGCAGAGACCCAGTACTTC. As protein: CASSAHDGEAETQYF. The V gene is TRBV25-1, the J gene TRBJ2-5; D possibly corresponds to TRBD2 (6 bases). The CDR3 has 15 amino acids. Germline-derived CDR1 and CDR2 are MGHDK and SYGVNS. Trimming took off 4 bases at V and 4 bases at J, with 16 bases between the two ends.

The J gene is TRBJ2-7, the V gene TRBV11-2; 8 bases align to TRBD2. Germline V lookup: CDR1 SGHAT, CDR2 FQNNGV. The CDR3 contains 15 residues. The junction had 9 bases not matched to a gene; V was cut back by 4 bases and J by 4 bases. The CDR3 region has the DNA TGTGCCAGCAGCTCCCCTCTCGGGGGGGCTTACGAGCAGTACTTC. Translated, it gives CASSSPLGGAYEQYF.

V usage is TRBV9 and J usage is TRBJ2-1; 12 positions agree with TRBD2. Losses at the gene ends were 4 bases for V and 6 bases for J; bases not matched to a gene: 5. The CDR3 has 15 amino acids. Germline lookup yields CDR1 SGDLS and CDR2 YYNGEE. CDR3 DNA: TGTGCCAGCAGCACACGGACTAGCGGGACCAATGAGCAGTTCTTC. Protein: CASSTRTSGTNEQFF.

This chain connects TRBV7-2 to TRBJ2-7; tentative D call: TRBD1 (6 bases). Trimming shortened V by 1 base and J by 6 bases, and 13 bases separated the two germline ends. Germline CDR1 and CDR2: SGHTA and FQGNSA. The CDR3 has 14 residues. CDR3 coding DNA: TGTGCCAGCAGCTTAGAGAATTGGGGGCGCGAGCAGTACTTC. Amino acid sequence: CASSLENWGREQYF.